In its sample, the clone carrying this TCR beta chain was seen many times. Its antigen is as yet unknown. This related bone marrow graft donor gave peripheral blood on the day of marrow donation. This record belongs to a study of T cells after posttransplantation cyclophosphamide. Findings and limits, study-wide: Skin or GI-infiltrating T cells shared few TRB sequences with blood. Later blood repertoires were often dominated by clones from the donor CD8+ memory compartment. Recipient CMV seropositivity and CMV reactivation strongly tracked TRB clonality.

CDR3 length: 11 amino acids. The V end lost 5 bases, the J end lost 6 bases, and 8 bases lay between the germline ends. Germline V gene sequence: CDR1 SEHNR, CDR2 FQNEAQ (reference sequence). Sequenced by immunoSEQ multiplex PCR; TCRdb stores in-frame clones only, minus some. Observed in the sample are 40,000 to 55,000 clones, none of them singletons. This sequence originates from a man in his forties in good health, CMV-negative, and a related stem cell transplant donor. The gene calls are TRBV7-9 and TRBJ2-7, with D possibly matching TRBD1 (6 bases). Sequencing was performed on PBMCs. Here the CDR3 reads CASSEGVEQYF. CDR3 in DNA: TGTGCCAGCAGCGAGGGGGTCGAGCAGTACTTC.